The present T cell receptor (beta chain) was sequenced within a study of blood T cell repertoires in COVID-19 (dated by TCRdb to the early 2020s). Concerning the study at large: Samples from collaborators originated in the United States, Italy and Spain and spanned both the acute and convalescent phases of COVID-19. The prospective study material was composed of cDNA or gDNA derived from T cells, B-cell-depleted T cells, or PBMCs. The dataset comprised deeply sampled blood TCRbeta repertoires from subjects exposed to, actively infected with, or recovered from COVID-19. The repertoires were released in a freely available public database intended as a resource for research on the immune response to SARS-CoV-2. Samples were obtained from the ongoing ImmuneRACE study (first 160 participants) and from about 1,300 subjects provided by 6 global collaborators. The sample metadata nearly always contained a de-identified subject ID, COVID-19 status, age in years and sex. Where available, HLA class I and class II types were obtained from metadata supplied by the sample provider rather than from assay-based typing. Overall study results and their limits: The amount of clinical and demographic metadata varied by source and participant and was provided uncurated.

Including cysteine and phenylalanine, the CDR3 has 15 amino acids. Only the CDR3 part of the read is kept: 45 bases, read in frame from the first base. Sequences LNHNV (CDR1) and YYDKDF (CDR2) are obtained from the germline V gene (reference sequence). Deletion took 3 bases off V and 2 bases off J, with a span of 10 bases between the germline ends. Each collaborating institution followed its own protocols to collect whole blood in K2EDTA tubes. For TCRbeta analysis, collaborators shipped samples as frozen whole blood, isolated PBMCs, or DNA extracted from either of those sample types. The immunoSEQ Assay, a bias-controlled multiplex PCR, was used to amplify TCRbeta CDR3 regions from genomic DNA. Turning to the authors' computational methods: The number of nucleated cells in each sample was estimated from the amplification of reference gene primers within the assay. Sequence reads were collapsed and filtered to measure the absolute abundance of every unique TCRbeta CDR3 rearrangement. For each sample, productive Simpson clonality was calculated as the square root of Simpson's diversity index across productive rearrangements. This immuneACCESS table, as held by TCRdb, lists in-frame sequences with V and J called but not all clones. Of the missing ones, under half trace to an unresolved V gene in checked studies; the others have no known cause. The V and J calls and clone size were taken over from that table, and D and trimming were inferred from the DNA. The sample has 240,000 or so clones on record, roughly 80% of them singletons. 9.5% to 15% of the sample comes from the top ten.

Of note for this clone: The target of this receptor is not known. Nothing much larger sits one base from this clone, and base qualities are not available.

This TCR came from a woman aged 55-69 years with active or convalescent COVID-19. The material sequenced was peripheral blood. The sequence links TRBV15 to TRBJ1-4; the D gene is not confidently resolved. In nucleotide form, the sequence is TGTGCCACCAGCAGCACAGTCGCCACTAATGAAAAACTGTTTTTT. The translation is CATSSTVATNEKLFF. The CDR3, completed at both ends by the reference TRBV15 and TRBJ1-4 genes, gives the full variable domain DAMVIQNPRYQVTQFGKPVTLSCSQTLNHNVMYWYQQKSSQAPKLLFHYYDKDFNNEADTPDNFQSRRPNTSFCFLDIRSPGLGDTAMYLCATSSTVATNEKLFFGSGTQLSVL.